This T cell receptor (beta chain) was retrieved from a study of blood T cell repertoires in COVID-19. Study summary: COVID-19 samples collected from the United States, Italy and Spain covered acute and convalescent phases. T cells, B-cell-depleted T cells, or PBMCs provided the cDNA or gDNA that served as material.

Looked up from germline, CDR1 is SGHDT and CDR2 is YYEEEE. CDR3 size: 15 residues. The ends were cut back, 7 bases at V and 2 bases at J, with 18 bases in the middle. Per the study methods: Counts of nucleated cells, estimated from reference gene primer amplification, were obtained. TCRdb's copy holds only in-frame clones and misses some; the assay was immunoSEQ multiplex PCR. V, J and clone size were drawn from that table, and D and trimming were deduced from the DNA. The sample contains about 36,000 clones, over 75% of which appear only once. V usage is TRBV5-6 and J usage is TRBJ1-2; D possibly corresponds to TRBD1 (5 bases). The clonotype comes from a man aged 55 to 70 with acute or convalescent COVID-19. Specimen: peripheral blood. CDR3 coding DNA: TGTGCCAGCCACTTGGGGCGGGGAGGCAACTATGGCTACACCTTC. Its translation is CASHLGRGGNYGYTF.